This TCR beta chain was obtained from a study of human T cells and chemical hapten exposure. The overall study: Patch tests put 0.01% DPC on the upper back, and the results were checked at 6 days. The variation in per-sample TCR yields arose mainly from small differences in pooled library volumes.

Unique molecular identifiers were affixed to discrete cDNA molecules within the library. From the RACE reads, TCRdb called clonotypes with MiXCR, one entry per CDR3 protein. In the table there are 95,000 to 100,000 distinct CDR3 sequences, 9.5% to 14% of which are singletons. Germline V gene lookup returns CDR1 KGHSH and CDR2 LQKENI. There are 15 residues in the CDR3. V lost 0 bases and J 3 bases, leaving 11 bases between the germline ends. Time point here: pre-sensitization, week 0. Treatment in this sample: therapeutic diphenylcyclopropenone sensitization with weekly scalp DPC. Alopecia patients deemed DPC-suitable, aged 18 to 70, excluding pregnancy.

The sequencing here drew on whole blood, taken in connection with sensitization to the hapten diphenylcyclopropenone (DPC). The clonotype comes from a woman between 55 and 75 years old with alopecia areata. Some clones in this sample may be carry-over from other donors' samples. The chain recombines TRBV18 with TRBJ1-2; no definite D call. For the CDR3, the DNA is TGTGCCAGCTCACCACCCCAGCAGTCAGACTATGGCTACACCTTC. Translation: CASSPPQQSDYGYTF.